These T cell receptor beta chains were read from a single sample in a study of neurological immune-mediated disorders. TCRdb used MiXCR to reprocess the 5' RACE reads, holding one entry per CDR3 protein. The sample gives about 66,000 distinct CDR3 sequences, about 4.9% of which show up once; 6.9% is in the top ten. The sequenced material came from PBMCs. The source of these receptors is a man aged 25-45 years with multiple sclerosis. Both conserved end residues are trimmed from each CDR3.

V: TRBV7-3
CDR3: ASSLEGDLYNEQF

V: TRBV7-8
CDR3: ASSIYSYEQY

V: TRBV20-1
CDR3: SARGAMNTEAF

V: TRBV6-5
CDR3: ASSHQRGAVMNTEAF

V: TRBV24-1
CDR3: ATGTGLEPQH

V: TRBV5-1
CDR3: ASSLEGARGGTQY

V: TRBV4-2
CDR3: ASSQEGGQGWTEAF

V: TRBV6-5
CDR3: ASTPDRSISYT

V: TRBV7-9
CDR3: ASSPPLRTNVLT

V: TRBV9
CDR3: ASSVNPPDTQY

V: TRBV5-1
CDR3: ASHENYEQY

V: TRBV5-1
CDR3: ASSFPSGGFNEQF

V: TRBV6-4
CDR3: ASSDRPSTDTQY

V: TRBV6-2/TRBV6-3
CDR3: ASSLRPRDTYNEQF

V: TRBV12-5
CDR3: ASGSGQRTGELF

V: TRBV20-1
CDR3: SARHPGVGSTDTQY

V: TRBV6-6
CDR3: ASSYNSGLAQY

V: TRBV3-1
CDR3: ASSQDGGSGYNSPLH

V: TRBV5-6
CDR3: ASSFGGVAQPQH

V: TRBV7-2
CDR3: ASSSRGGGTYEQY

V: TRBV7-2
CDR3: ASRTSGGAYNEQF

V: TRBV2
CDR3: ASSEATSGSYEQY

V: TRBV9
CDR3: ASSRSGGTGNTEAF

V: TRBV3-1
CDR3: ASSQEAVRGYT

V: TRBV24-1
CDR3: ATSEPGQGSTDTQY

V: TRBV5-1
CDR3: ASSFQGGAFYNEQF

V: TRBV7-9
CDR3: ASSLGSRPDTQY